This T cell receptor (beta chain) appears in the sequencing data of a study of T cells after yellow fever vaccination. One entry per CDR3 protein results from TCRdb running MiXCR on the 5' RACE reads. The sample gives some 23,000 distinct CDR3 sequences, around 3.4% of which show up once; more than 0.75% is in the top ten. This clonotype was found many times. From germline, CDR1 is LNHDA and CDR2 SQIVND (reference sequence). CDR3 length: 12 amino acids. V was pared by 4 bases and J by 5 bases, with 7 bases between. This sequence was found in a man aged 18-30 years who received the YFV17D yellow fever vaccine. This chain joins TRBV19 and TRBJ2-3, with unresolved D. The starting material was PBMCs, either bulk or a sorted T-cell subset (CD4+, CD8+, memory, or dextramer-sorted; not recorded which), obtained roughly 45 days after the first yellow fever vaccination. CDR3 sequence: CASSKIGDTQYF. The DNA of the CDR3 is TGTGCCAGTAGTAAGATCGGAGATACGCAGTATTTT.